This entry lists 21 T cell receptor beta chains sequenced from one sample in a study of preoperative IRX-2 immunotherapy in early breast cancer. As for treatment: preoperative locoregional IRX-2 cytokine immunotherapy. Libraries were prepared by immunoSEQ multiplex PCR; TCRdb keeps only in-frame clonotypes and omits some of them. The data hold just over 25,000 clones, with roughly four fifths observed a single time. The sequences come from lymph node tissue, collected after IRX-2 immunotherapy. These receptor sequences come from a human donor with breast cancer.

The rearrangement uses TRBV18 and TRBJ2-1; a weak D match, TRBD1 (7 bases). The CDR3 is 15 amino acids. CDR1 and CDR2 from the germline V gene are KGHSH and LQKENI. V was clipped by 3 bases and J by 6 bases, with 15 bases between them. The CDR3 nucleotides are TGTGCCAGCTCACCGAGACAGGGAGGATCCAATGAGCAGTTCTTC. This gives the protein CASSPRQGGSNEQFF.

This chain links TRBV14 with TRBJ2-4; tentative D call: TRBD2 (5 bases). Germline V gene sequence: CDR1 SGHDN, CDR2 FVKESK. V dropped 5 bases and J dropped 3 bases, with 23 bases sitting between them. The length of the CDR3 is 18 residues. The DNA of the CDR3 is TGTGCCAGCAGCAGAGACGGACTGGGCGGAGTAGGCAAAAACATTCAGTACTTC. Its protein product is CASSRDGLGGVGKNIQYF.

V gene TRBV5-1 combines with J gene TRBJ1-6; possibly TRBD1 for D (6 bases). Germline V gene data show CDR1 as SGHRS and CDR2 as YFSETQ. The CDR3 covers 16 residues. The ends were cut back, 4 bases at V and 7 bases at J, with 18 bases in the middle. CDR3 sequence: CASSIRQRGKNSPLHF. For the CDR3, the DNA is TGCGCCAGCAGCATACGACAGAGGGGGAAGAATTCACCCCTCCACTTT.

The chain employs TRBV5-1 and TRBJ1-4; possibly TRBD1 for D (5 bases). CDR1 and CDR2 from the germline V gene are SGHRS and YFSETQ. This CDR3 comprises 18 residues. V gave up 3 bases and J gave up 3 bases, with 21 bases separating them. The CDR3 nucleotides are TGCGCCAGCAGCTCCTCTGGTGGCCGGGGACGTGCTAATGAAAAACTGTTTTTT. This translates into CASSSSGGRGRANEKLFF.

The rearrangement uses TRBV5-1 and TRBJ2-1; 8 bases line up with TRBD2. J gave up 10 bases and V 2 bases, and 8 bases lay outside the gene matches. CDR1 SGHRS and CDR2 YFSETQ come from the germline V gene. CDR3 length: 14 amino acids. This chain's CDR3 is CASSFFLERGEQFF. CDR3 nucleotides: TGCGCCAGCAGCTTCTTTCTAGAGCGGGGGGAGCAGTTCTTC.

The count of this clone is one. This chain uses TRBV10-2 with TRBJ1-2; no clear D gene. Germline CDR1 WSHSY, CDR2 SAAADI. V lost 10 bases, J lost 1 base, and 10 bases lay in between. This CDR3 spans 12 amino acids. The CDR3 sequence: CAMRASNYGYTF. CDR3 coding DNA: TGCGCCATGAGGGCCAGTAACTATGGCTACACCTTC.

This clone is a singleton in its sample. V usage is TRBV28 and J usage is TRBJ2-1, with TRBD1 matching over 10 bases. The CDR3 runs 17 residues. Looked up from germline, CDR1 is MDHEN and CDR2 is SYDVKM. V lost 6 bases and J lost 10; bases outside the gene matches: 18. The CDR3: CASSPLRLRDRGREQFF. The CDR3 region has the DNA TGTGCCAGCAGCCCCCTTCGACTTCGGGACAGGGGTCGGGAGCAGTTCTTC.

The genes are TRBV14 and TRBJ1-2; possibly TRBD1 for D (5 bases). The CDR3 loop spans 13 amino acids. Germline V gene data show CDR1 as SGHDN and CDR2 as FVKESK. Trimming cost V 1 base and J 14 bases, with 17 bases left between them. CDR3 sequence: CASSQAGVYGGTF. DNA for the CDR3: TGTGCCAGCAGCCAAGCTGGAGTCTATGGGGGAACCTTC.

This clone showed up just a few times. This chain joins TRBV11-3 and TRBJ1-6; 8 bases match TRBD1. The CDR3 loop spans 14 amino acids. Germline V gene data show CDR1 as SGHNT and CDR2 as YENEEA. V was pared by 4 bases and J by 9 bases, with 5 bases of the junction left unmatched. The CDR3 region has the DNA TGTGCCAGCAGCTCCCGACAGGGGACTTCACCCCTCCACTTT. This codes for CASSSRQGTSPLHF.

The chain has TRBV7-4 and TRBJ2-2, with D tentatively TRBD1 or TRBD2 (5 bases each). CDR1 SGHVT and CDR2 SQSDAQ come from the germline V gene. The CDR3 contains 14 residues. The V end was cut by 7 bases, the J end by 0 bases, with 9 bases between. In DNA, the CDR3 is TGTGCCAGCAACCCGGGACCGAACACCGGGGAGCTGTTTTTT. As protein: CASNPGPNTGELFF.

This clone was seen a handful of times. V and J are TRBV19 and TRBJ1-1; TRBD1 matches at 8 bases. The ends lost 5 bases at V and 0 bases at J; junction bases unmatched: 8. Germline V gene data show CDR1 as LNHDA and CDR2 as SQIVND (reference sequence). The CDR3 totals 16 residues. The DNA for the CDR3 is TGTGCCAGTAGTCAAAGACAGGGGCCTGTGAACACTGAAGCTTTCTTT. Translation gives CASSQRQGPVNTEAFF.

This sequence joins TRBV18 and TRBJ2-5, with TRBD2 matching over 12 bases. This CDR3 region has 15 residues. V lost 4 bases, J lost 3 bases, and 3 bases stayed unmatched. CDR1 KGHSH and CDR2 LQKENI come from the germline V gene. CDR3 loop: CASSLRTSGEETQYF. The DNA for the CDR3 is TGTGCCAGCTCACTGCGGACTAGCGGGGAAGAGACCCAGTACTTC.

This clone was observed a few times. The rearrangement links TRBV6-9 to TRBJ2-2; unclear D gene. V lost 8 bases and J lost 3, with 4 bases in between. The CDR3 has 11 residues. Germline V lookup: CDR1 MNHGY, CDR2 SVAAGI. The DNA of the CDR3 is TGTGCCAGCGGGGACACCGGGGAGCTGTTTTTT. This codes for CASGDTGELFF.

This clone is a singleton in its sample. CDR3 amino acids: CASRTGARYGYTF. CDR3 nucleotides: TGTGCCAGCAGAACAGGAGCCCGCTATGGCTACACCTTC. The rearrangement joins TRBV6-8 to TRBJ1-2; TRBD1 might be the D (5 bases). CDR3 size: 13 residues. Germline values: CDR1 MNHGY, CDR2 SAAAGT. Trimming shortened V by 6 bases and J by 4 bases, and 12 bases separated the two germline ends.

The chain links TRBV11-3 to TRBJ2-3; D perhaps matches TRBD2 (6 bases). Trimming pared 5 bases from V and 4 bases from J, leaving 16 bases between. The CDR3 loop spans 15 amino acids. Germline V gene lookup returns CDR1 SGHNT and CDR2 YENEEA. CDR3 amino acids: CASSTASSVADTQYF. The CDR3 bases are TGTGCCAGCAGCACCGCCTCTAGCGTTGCAGATACGCAGTATTTT.

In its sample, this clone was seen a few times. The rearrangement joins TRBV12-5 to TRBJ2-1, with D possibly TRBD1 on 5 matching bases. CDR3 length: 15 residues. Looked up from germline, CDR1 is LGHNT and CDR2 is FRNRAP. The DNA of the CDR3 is TGTGCCAGCACCAGCAGGGAACTGAGGTGGAATGAGCAGTTCTTC. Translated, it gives CASTSRELRWNEQFF.

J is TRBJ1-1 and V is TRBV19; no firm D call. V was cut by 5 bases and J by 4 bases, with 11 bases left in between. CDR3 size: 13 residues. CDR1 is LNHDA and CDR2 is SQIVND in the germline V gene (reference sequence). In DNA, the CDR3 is TGTGCCAGTAGTGGCCTAGCCGGCACTGAAGCTTTCTTT. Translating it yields CASSGLAGTEAFF.

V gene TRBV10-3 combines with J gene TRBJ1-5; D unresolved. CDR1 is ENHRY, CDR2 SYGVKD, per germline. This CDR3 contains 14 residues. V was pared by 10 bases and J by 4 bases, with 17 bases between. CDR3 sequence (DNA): TGTGCCAGCTGCACCCCCTCCGGGAATCAGCCCCAGCATTTT. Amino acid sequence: CASCTPSGNQPQHF.

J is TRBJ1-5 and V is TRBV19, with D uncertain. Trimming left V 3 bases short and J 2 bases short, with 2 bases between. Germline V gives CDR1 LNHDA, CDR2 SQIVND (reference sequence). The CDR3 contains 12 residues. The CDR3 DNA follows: TGTGCCAGTAGTATTCGCAATCAGCCCCAGCATTTT. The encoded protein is CASSIRNQPQHF.

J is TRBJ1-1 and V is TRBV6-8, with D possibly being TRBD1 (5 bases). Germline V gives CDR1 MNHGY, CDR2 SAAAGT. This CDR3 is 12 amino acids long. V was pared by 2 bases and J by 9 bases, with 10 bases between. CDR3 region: CASSYEGRKAFF. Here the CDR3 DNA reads TGTGCCAGCAGTTACGAGGGGAGGAAAGCTTTCTTT.

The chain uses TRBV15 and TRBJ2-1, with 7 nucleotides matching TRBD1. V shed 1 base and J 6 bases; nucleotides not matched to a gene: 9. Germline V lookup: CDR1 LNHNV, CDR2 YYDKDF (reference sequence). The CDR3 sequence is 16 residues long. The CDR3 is CATSRVRETGANEQFF. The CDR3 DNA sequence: TGTGCCACCAGCAGAGTGAGGGAAACAGGGGCCAATGAGCAGTTCTTC.